This entry features one T cell receptor beta chain sequence. In this sample, this clonotype turned up many times. Its antigen is unknown. No qualities accompany the bases; no much larger clone lies one base away. In a library made to pick up alpha chains, this beta chain is a stray read with a size that means little. The library was generated by 5' RACE. Instrument used: NextSeq 500. In the TCR library protocol, a unique molecular identifier was attached to each TCR cDNA molecule so that PCR and sequencing errors could be corrected. The study's own analysis went as follows. TCR identification, UMI-based error correction and CDR3 extraction were all carried out with Decombinator tools. TCRs above a frequency of 2 per 1,000, corresponding to the top 1% of the tumor frequency distribution, were defined as expanded. Expanded tumor TCRs statistically deemed absent (corrected P<0.05) from at least one tumor region were classed as regional, and all other expanded tumor TCRs were classed as ubiquitous. Renyi diversity was computed with the R vegan package after each repertoire had been subsampled 100 times to 5,000 TCRs. CDR3 similarity networks were constructed using string-kernel similarity of amino acid triplets, with links drawn between CDR3s whose pairwise similarity was above 0.82. TCRdb applied fastp at Q25 and MiXCR to the public reads, then kept only in-frame beta chains. Each record represents a unique CDR3 protein, reported with the most common genes and DNA among its rows. TCRdb, not the authors, supplied the V and J calls. The sample yields roughly 9,000 distinct CDR3 sequences; around 6% were counted once. The ten largest clonotypes hold around 10% of the sample.

This sample stems from a study of spatial heterogeneity in lung cancer (dated by TCRdb to the late 2010s). For context, the study as a whole: Beta-chain transcripts were consistently detected in greater numbers than alpha-chain transcripts, which likely reflected higher beta-chain transcript abundance. In the raw uncorrected reads, each unique combination of TCR and UMI appeared more than ten times on average. At surgery, both alpha and beta chains were TCR-sequenced in over 200 tumor regions, 64 matched nontumor lung samples and 56 PBMC samples. In tumor regions, TCR transcript counts showed a strong correlation with a T cell transcriptional module score from matched bulk RNA-seq. In non-small cell lung cancer, the study made a quantitative comparison of TCR alpha and beta repertoires among multiple tumor regions, matched nontumor lung and blood. Nonsynonymous mutation counts, determined by whole-exome sequencing of tumor tissue, were related to features of the TCR repertoire. Summary of the overall study and its limitations: TCR-seq was estimated to cover only approximately 7% of tumor T cells for alpha chains and about 13% for beta chains. A correlation was observed between the number of expanded intratumoral alpha and beta TCRs and the tumor nonsynonymous mutation count. Additional single-cell paired TCR alpha and beta sequencing was considered necessary to confirm, at a functional level, the hypothesis that regional TCRs recognize regional mutations. Counts of ubiquitous and regional expanded TCRs correlated with counts of ubiquitous and regional nonsynonymous mutations, respectively.

From its cysteine to its phenylalanine, the CDR3 spans 12 amino acids. The CDR3 DNA has 36 bases and is translated from base 1. Ends trimmed: V by 7 bases, J by 6 bases; bases unmatched to a gene: 3. The germline V gene provides CDR1 MDHEN and CDR2 SYDVKM. The intended sense of this specimen's time point label: sample taken at primary tumor resection. Donors were about 70 patients with early-stage, untreated non-small cell lung cancer from the lung TRACERx cohort. Whole RNA extracted from tumor and nontumor lung tissue, or from cryopreserved PBMC samples, was used for TCR sequencing without cell sorting. A patient was chosen for TCR sequencing only when enough RNA was available from at least two tumor regions. A lung pathologist reviewed the tumor and adjacent nontumor lung specimens before the specimens were selected.

The sequence was obtained from a male donor with early-stage non-small cell lung cancer. Recombination connected TRBV28 to TRBJ2-1; TRBD2 agrees with 7 junctional bases. This specimen consisted of lung tumor tissue, obtained at surgery. The CDR3 has the sequence CASKASGNEQFF. The nucleotides are TGTGCCAGCAAGGCTAGCGGCAATGAGCAGTTCTTC.